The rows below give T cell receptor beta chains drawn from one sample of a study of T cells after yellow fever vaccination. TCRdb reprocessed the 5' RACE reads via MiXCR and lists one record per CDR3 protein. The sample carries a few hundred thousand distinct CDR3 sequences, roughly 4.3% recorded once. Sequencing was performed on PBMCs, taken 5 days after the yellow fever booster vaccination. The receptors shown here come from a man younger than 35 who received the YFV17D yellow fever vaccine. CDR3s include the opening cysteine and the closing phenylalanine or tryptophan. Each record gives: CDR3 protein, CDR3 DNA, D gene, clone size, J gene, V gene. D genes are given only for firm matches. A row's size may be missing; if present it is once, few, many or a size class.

CDR3: CSATITPANYGYTF; DNA: TGCAGTGCTACTATCACGCCTGCTAACTATGGCTACACCTTC; D: .; size: few; J: TRBJ1-2; V: TRBV20-1
CDR3: CASSVRPSHGELFF; DNA: TGTGCCAGCAGCGTTCGCCCGTCGCACGGGGAGCTGTTTTTT; D: .; size: many; J: TRBJ2-2; V: TRBV9
CDR3: CASSLAGVEVYTF; DNA: TGTGCCAGCAGCTTAGCTGGGGTTGAGGTCTACACCTTC; D: .; size: .; J: TRBJ1-2; V: TRBV7-2
CDR3: CASRGTGLGAFF; DNA: TGTGCCAGCAGGGGGACCGGCCTGGGGGCTTTCTTT; D: .; size: many; J: TRBJ1-1; V: TRBV28
CDR3: CASSLGQVSNTEAFF; DNA: TGTGCCAGCAGCTTAGGACAGGTGTCGAACACTGAAGCTTTCTTT; D: .; size: many; J: TRBJ1-1; V: TRBV7-9
CDR3: CASSLDHNEKLFF; DNA: TGTGCCAGCAGCTTAGACCACAATGAAAAACTGTTTTTT; D: .; size: .; J: TRBJ1-4; V: TRBV7-9
CDR3: CATSDVGLVKDEQFF; DNA: TGTGCCACCAGTGATGTGGGACTAGTTAAAGATGAGCAGTTCTTC; D: TRBD2; size: few; J: TRBJ2-1; V: TRBV24-1
CDR3: CASSLNGRGEQFF; DNA: TGTGCCAGCAGCCTCAATGGTCGGGGTGAGCAGTTCTTC; D: .; size: many; J: TRBJ2-1; V: TRBV7-8
CDR3: CASSMTSGGYEQYF; DNA: TGCGCCAGCAGCATGACTAGCGGGGGATACGAGCAGTACTTC; D: TRBD2; size: few; J: TRBJ2-7; V: TRBV4-3
CDR3: CASTPWEGERGYTF; DNA: TGTGCCAGTACTCCCTGGGAAGGGGAGAGGGGCTACACCTTC; D: .; size: few; J: TRBJ1-2; V: TRBV19